These 20 T cell receptor beta chains were all obtained from the same sample, sequenced in a study of breast tumors, draining lymph nodes, adjacent tissues. The lymph nodes were axillary draining lymph nodes from breast cancer patients. TCRdb reprocessed the multiplex PCR reads with MiXCR, giving one entry per CDR3 protein. Found here are approximately 300,000 distinct CDR3 sequences, over 30% of them singletons; the top ten hold more than 0.95%. Sequenced material: axillary lymph node tissue. The receptors come from a female donor with breast cancer. Some clones in this sample may be carry-over from other donors' samples.

This chain uses TRBV27 with TRBJ2-1, with a tentative D call TRBD1 (5 bases). Trimming cost V 3 bases and J 6 bases, with 15 bases left between them. The length of the CDR3 is 15 residues. Per germline, CDR1 MNHEY and CDR2 SMNVEV (reference sequence). The CDR3 nucleotides are TGTGCCAGCAGTTTTGGCAGGGTGAAGGTCAATGAGCAGTTCTTC. Residues: CASSFGRVKVNEQFF.

On this clonotype: A much larger clone differs by one base, so this may be a read error. The chain recombines TRBV19 with TRBJ2-2, with a tentative D call TRBD2 (6 bases). The CDR3 has 13 residues. Per germline, CDR1 LNHDA and CDR2 SQIVND (reference sequence). The CDR3 DNA is TGTGCCAGTAGCATCGGGAGTGCCGGGGAGCTGCTTTTT. It yields the protein CASSIGSAGELLF.

Notes on this clonotype: An end of the junction does not agree with germline; a read error may underlie this. V is TRBV11-2 and J is TRBJ2-2; D is perhaps TRBD2 (5 bases). Germline CDR1 and CDR2: SGHAT and FQNNGV. This CDR3 is 13 amino acids long. The CDR3 spells CAGRGSGTAELFF. The DNA of the CDR3 is TGTGCCGGCAGAGGGAGCGGCACCGCGGAGCTGTTTTTT. Full variable domain (missing parts from reference TRBV11-2 and TRBJ2-2): EAGVAQSPRYKIIEKRQSVAFWCNPISGHATLYWYQQILGQGPKLLIQFQNNGVVDDSQLPKDRFSAERLKGVDSTLKIQPAKLEDSAVYLCAGRGSGTAELFFGEGSRLTVL.

The table lists this clonotype with a few counts. Just one base apart from a much larger clone, this may be a read error. CDR3 bases: TGTGCCACCAGTGCTCACCGCGGGGGGGGGATCTCCTACAATGAGCAGTTCTTC. This encodes CATSAHRGGGISYNEQFF. The rearrangement links TRBV24-1 to TRBJ2-1, with 9 bases aligning to TRBD2. Per germline, CDR1 KGHDR and CDR2 SFDVKD. CDR3 length: 18 residues. V was clipped by 5 bases and J by 0 bases; unmatched bases: 10.

This clonotype was observed a few times. A much larger clonotype is one base distant, so this may be a read error. The chain couples TRBV20-1 to TRBJ2-7, with TRBD2 matching over 7 bases. The germline CDR1 and CDR2 sequences are DFQATT and SNEGSKA (reference sequence). The CDR3 consists of 13 residues. The CDR3 nucleotides are TGCAGTGGGGTTCGCGGGAGTGGGTACGCGCAGTACTTC. Translation: CSGVRGSGYAQYF.

Ten or more counts support this clonotype. The genes are TRBV2 and TRBJ2-7, with D unclear. Trimming pared 3 bases from V and 2 bases from J, leaving 5 bases between. Germline V CDR1 and CDR2: SNHLY, FYNNEI. The CDR3 contains 12 residues. CDR3 DNA sequence: TGTGCCAGCAGTGACGACCCCTACGAGCAGTACTTC. Translated: CASSDDPYEQYF.

This clonotype has at least ten counts. The gene calls are TRBV7-9 and TRBJ2-1; D may be TRBD2 (6 bases). Germline V gene data show CDR1 as SEHNR and CDR2 as FQNEAQ (reference sequence). V was shortened by 5 bases and J by 0 bases, with 8 bases between the two germline ends. The CDR3 loop spans 14 amino acids. CDR3 DNA sequence: TGTGCCAGCAGCGGGGGGATCTCCTACAATGAGCAGTTCTTC. Its translation is CASSGGISYNEQFF.

This clonotype was detected ten times or more. The chain links TRBV15 to TRBJ1-2, with a possible D match to TRBD1 (6 bases). The CDR3 runs to 13 residues. Between the trimmed V and J ends, which lost 0 bases and 8 bases, there was a span of 10 bases. The germline CDR1 and CDR2 sequences are LNHNV and YYDKDF (reference sequence). The CDR3 protein is CATSRDLGGGYTF. CDR3 sequence (DNA): TGTGCCACCAGCAGAGATCTAGGGGGAGGCTACACCTTC.

The chain links TRBV18 to TRBJ1-1; D is undetermined. Germline V CDR1 and CDR2: KGHSH, LQKENI. The CDR3 covers 14 residues. The V gene lost 1 base and the J gene lost 2 bases, with 8 bases spanning the gap. In DNA, the CDR3 is TGTGCCAGCTCACCACAGGGTTTCAACACTGAAGCTTTCTTT. The encoded protein is CASSPQGFNTEAFF.

This clonotype was counted at least ten times. The chain has TRBV5-1 and TRBJ2-7; D is possibly TRBD1 or TRBD2 (5 bases each). CDR1 and CDR2 (germline): SGHRS, YFSETQ. This CDR3 is 15 amino acids long. V was cut by 3 bases and J by 2 bases, with 15 bases left in between. CDR3 DNA sequence: TGCGCCAGCAGCTCGGACACGGAGGTCCCCTACGAGCAGTACTTC. This gives the protein CASSSDTEVPYEQYF.

This clonotype has ten or more counts. V is TRBV12-3 or TRBV12-4 and J is TRBJ1-6; 9 bases fit TRBD1. With 2 bases clipped from V and 9 bases from J, the junction kept 2 bases outside the gene matches. The CDR3 extends over 14 amino acids. CDR3 residues: CASSLTGGGSPLHF. Written as DNA, the CDR3 is TGTGCCAGCAGTTTAACAGGGGGCGGTTCACCCCTCCACTTT.

In the case of this clonotype: A read error may be the cause here, since a much bigger clone is one base away. The rearrangement links TRBV20-1 to TRBJ2-7, with a tentative D call TRBD2 (5 bases). CDR1 DFQATT and CDR2 SNEGSKA come from the germline V gene (reference sequence). The CDR3 contains 13 residues. In nucleotides, the CDR3 is TGCAGTGCTACCGGGATCAGCTCCTACGCGCAGTACTTC. The encoded protein is CSATGISSYAQYF.

V and J are TRBV30 and TRBJ2-7; 11 bases are shared with TRBD2. The CDR3 consists of 14 residues. Trimming cost V 5 bases and J 5 bases; bases outside gene matches: 8. Germline V gene sequence: CDR1 GTSNPN, CDR2 SVGIG (reference sequence). The CDR3 is CAWGNSGRAHEQYF. CDR3 sequence (DNA): TGTGCCTGGGGAAATAGCGGGAGGGCCCACGAGCAGTACTTC. The whole variable domain, filled in from reference TRBV30 and TRBJ2-7, reads SQTIHQWPATLVQPVGSPLSLECTVEGTSNPNLYWYRQAAGRGLQLLFYSVGIGQISSEVPQNLSASRPQDRQFILSSKKLLLSDSGFYLCAWGNSGRAHEQYFGPGTRLTVT.

This clonotype was observed many times. DNA of the CDR3: TGTGCCAGTAGTCCTAGCGGGGGCCAAGAGACCCAGTACTTC. Its protein product is CASSPSGGQETQYF. The genes are TRBV19 and TRBJ2-5, with 10 nucleotides matching TRBD2. V trimming: 5 bases; J trimming: 1 base; junction bases outside the gene matches: 1. The CDR3 sequence is 14 residues long. From germline, CDR1 is LNHDA and CDR2 SQIVND (reference sequence).

This clonotype was observed a handful of times. This clone may be a read error of a much larger clone one base away. This chain connects TRBV2 to TRBJ2-7; possible D gene TRBD1, 5 bases. Germline V gene sequence: CDR1 SNHLY, CDR2 FYNNEI. Deletions cut 6 bases from V and 4 bases from J, with 13 bases between. The CDR3 is 13 residues long. The CDR3 nucleotides are TGTGCCAGCAGAGGGGAATCGCAGTACGAGCAGTACTTC. It is translated as CASRGESQYEQYF.

The rearrangement uses TRBV28 and TRBJ1-2; TRBD1 aligns across 9 bases. Germline-derived CDR1 and CDR2 are MDHEN and SYDVKM. V was clipped by 2 bases and J by 0 bases; unmatched bases: 4. The CDR3 contains 16 residues. The CDR3 loop reads CASSLRGTGTNYGYTF. Here the CDR3 DNA reads TGTGCCAGCAGTTTAAGGGGGACAGGGACTAACTATGGCTACACCTTC.

There are many counts of this clonotype. This chain uses TRBV6-6 with TRBJ1-2, with 7 bases identical to TRBD1. Germline V gives CDR1 MNHNY, CDR2 SVGAGI (reference sequence). V was pared by 7 bases and J by 2 bases, with 4 bases of the junction left unmatched. CDR3 length equals 13 residues. The CDR3: CASTEGQNYGYTF. DNA of the CDR3: TGTGCCAGCACCGAGGGACAGAACTATGGCTACACCTTC.

This clonotype was seen many times. The genes are TRBV2 and TRBJ2-3, with D hard to call. Germline CDR1 is SNHLY and CDR2 is FYNNEI. The length of the CDR3 is 12 residues. V lost 6 bases to trimming and J lost 1 base, with 5 bases between them. In nucleotides, the CDR3 is TGTGCCAGCAGGGCAGGCACAGATACGCAGTATTTT. As protein: CASRAGTDTQYF.

The V and J genes are TRBV29-1 and TRBJ2-7, with 8 bases that match TRBD2. With 7 bases clipped from V and 2 bases from J, the junction kept 7 bases outside the gene matches. CDR3 length: 13 amino acids. Germline V gives CDR1 SQVTM, CDR2 ANQGSEA. The CDR3 DNA is TGCAGCGCCCTCGGGGGGGAGGCCTACGAGCAGTACTTC. Amino acids: CSALGGEAYEQYF.

This clonotype was picked up many times. The chain carries TRBV5-1 and TRBJ2-6; D is unresolved. The ends were cut back, 0 bases at V and 2 bases at J, with 15 bases in the middle. The length of the CDR3 is 18 residues. The germline V gene encodes CDR1 SGHRS and CDR2 YFSETQ. This chain's CDR3 is CASSLVTAPFAGANVLTF. The CDR3 DNA sequence: TGCGCCAGCAGCTTGGTCACGGCGCCCTTTGCTGGGGCCAACGTCCTGACTTTC.